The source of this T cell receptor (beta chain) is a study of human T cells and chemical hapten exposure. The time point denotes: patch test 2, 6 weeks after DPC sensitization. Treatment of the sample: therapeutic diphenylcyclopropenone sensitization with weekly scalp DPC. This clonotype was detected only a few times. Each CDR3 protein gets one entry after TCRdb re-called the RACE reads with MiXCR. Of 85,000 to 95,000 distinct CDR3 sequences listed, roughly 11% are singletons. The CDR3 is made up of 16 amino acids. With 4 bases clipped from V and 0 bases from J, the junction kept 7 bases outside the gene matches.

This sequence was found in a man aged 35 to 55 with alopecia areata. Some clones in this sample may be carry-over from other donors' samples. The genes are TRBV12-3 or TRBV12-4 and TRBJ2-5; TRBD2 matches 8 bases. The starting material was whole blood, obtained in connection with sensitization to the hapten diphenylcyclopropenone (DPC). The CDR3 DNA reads TGTGCCAGCAGTTCCTATAGCGGGGCGTACCAAGAGACCCAGTACTTC. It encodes CASSSYSGAYQETQYF.